This TCR beta chain is drawn from a study of cytomegalovirus exposure and HLA in healthy donors. Study at large: In an earlier analysis, 117 million unique TCR beta sequences were found from about 190 million T cells. Some 80 million unique TCRs from HLA-typed donors were held in an early data release.

PCR amplification relied on 60 Vbeta primers (plus 13 Jbeta primers). Sequencing used immunoSEQ multiplex PCR; TCRdb keeps in-frame clones, though not all of them. This table holds about 96,000 clones, approximately 74% found once. Donors consisted of healthy bone marrow donors. The CDR3 has 13 amino acids. The V end lost 2 bases, the J end lost 5 bases, and 11 bases lay between the germline ends. Germline-derived CDR1 and CDR2 are SGHRS and YFSETQ. The receptor's source is a woman between 65 and 79 years old in good health and CMV-seropositive. The sample comprised PBMCs. The V and J genes are TRBV5-1 and TRBJ2-7; TRBD1 might be the D (5 bases). CDR3 nucleotide sequence: TGCGCCAGCAGCTTAGGGGTTGGCGACGAGCAGTACTTC. Its protein product is CASSLGVGDEQYF.